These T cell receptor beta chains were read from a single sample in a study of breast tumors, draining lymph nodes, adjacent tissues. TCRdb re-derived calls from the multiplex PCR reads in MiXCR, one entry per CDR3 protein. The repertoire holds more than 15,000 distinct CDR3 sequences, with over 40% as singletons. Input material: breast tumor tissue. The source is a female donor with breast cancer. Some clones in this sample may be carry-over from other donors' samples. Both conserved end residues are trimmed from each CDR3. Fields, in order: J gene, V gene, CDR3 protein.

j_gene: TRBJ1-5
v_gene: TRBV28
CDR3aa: ASSPPRGERQPQH

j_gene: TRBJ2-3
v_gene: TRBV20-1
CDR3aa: SARGASGRAPDTQY

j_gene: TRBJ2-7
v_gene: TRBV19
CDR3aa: ASGPLKRYYEQY

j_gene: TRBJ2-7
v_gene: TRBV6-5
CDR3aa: ASSHRDGYEQY

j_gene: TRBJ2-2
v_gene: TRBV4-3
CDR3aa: ASSQTTGGIGELF

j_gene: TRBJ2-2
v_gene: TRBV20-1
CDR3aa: SARGRAGGNTGELF

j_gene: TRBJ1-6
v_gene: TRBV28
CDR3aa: ARRTQARSPLH

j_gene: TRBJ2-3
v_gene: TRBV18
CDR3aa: ASSPTLTRTDTQY

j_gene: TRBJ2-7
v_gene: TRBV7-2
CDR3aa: ASSPGGSSYEQY

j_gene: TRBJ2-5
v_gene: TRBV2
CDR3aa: ASSGQGGGGETQY

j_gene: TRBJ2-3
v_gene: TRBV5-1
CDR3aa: ASSAGTGWTDTQY

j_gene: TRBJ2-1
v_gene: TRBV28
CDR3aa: ATSSGVADEQF

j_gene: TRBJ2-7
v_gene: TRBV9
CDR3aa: ASSVEGSSGRFTYEQY

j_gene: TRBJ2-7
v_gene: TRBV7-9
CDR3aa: ASSSTVTREQY

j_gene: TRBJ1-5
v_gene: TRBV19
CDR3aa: ASNDRVNQPQH

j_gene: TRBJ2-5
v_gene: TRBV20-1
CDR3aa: SALGLAGGEETQY

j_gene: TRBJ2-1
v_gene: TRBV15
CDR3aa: ATSRMGTSGSGTSREQF

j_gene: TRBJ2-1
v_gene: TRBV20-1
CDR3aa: SASALLEQF

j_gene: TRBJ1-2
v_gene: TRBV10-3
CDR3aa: AIKEGAGYGYT